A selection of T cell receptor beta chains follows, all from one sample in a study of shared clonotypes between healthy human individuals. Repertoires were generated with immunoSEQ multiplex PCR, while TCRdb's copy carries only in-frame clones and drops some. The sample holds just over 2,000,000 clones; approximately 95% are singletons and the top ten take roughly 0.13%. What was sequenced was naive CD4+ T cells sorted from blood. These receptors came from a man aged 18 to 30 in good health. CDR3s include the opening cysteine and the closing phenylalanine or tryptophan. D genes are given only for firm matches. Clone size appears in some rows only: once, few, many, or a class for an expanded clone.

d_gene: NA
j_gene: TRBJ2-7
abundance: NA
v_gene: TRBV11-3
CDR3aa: CASSRYQGYEQYF
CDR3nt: TGTGCCAGCAGCCGATATCAGGGATACGAGCAGTACTTC

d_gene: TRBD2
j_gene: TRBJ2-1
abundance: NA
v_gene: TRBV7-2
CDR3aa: CASSSIVLAGVLFF
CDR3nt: TGTGCCAGCAGCTCGATCGTACTAGCGGGAGTCCTGTTCTTC

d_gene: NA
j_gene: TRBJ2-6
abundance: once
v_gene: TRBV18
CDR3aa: CASSPLDISGANVLTF
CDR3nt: TGTGCCAGCTCACCACTGGACATTTCTGGGGCCAACGTCCTGACTTTC

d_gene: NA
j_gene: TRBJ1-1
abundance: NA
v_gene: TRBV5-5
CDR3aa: CASSLQTGYTEAFF
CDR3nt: TGTGCCAGCAGCTTACAGACAGGCTACACTGAAGCTTTCTTT

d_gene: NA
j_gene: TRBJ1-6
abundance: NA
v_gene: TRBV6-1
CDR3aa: CASSGVRYNSPLHF
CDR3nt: TGTGCCAGCAGTGGGGTCAGATATAATTCACCCCTCCACTTT

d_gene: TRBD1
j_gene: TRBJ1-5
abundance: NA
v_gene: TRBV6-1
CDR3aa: CASSADRDQPQHF
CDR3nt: TGTGCCAGCAGTGCGGACAGGGATCAGCCCCAGCATTTT

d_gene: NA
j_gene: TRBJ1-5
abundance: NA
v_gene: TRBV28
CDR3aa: CASSLSAGRQPQHF
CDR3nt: TGTGCCAGCAGTTTATCGGCAGGGCGTCAGCCCCAGCATTTT

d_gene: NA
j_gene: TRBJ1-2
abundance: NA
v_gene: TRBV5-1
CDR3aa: CASSLGPPTGYTF
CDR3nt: TGCGCCAGCAGCTTGGGGCCCCCGACGGGCTACACCTTC

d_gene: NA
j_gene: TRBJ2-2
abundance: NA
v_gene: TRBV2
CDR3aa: CASSGWVTVDTGELFF
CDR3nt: TGTGCCAGCAGTGGGTGGGTAACGGTAGACACCGGGGAGCTGTTTTTT

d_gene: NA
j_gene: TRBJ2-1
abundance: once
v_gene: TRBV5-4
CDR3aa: CASSLDFDNEQFF
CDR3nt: TGTGCCAGCAGCTTGGACTTCGACAATGAGCAGTTCTTC